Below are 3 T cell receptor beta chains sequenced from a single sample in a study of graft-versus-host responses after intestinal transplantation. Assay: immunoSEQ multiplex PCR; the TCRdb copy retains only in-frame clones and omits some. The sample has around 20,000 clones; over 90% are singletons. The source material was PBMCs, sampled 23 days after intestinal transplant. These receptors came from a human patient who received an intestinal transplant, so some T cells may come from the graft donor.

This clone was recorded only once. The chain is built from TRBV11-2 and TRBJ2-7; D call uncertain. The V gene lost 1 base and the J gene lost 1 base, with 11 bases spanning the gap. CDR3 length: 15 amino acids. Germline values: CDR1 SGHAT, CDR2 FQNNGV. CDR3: CASSLGTTSSYEQYF. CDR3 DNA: TGTGCCAGCAGCTTAGGAACAACCAGTTCCTACGAGCAGTACTTC.

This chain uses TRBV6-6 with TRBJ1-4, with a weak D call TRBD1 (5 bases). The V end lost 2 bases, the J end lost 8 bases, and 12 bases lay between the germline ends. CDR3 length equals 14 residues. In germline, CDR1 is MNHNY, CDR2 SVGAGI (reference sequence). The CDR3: CASSYRGVAEKLFF. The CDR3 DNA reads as TGTGCCAGCAGTTACAGAGGGGTGGCGGAAAAACTGTTTTTT.

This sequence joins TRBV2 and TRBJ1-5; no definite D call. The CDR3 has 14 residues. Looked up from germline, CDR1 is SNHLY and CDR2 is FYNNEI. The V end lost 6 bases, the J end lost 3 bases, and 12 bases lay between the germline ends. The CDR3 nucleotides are TGTGCCAGCAGGGAGACACCGACCAATCAGCCCCAGCATTTT. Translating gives CASRETPTNQPQHF. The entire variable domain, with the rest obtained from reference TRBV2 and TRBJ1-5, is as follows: EPEVTQTPSHQVTQMGQEVILRCVPISNHLYFYWYRQILGQKVEFLVSFYNNEISEKSEIFDDQFSVERPDGSNFTLKIRSTKLEDSAMYFCASRETPTNQPQHFGDGTRLSIL.